This entry features one T cell receptor (beta chain) sequence. The target of this receptor is not known. No much larger clone exists at a distance of one base, and base qualities are not known. From the cysteine through the phenylalanine, the CDR3 covers 12 amino acids. Kept here is only the CDR3 DNA, which spans 36 bases and is read in frame from base 1. CDR1 LNHDA and CDR2 SQIVND are derived from the germline V gene (reference sequence). Using a constant-region primer and ProtoScript II reverse transcriptase, TCRbeta-specific cDNA was reverse-transcribed from 500 ng total RNA. Construction of the TCRbeta libraries relied on three nested rounds of multiplex PCR, following a slightly modified ARM-PCR procedure. Each of the first two PCR rounds ran for approximately 9 cycles using multiplex TRBV1-TRBV30 forward primers together with a Cbeta reverse primer. Sample barcodes and Illumina adapters were attached in a final 25-cycle PCR using Deep VentR polymerase. Before sequencing, amplicons of 200-500 bp were purified from gel using a QIAquick gel extraction kit. TCRbeta amplicons were sequenced on an Illumina HiSeq 2500 with 250-bp paired-end reads. The authors processed their data as follows. Trimmomatic v0.33 was used to quality-trim the reads, and FLASH v1.2.11 was used to merge paired reads so that full CDR3 sequences could be recovered. V, D and J germline segments were assigned to the rearranged TCRbeta sequences using MiGEC v1.2.1b. VDJtools v1.0.0 computed clonotype statistics and Shannon-Wiener diversity indices. To reduce sampling bias, subsequent analyses other than the diversity analysis used only the 250 most abundant clonotypes in each sample. TCRdb reprocessed the public reads (quality trimming at Q25 with fastp, clone calling with MiXCR) and kept in-frame beta chains. For every CDR3 protein sequence, its rows merge into one entry that carries the most common genes and DNA. The V and J calls, along with clone size, are taken from TCRdb and not from the paper's own processing. The table for this sample lists fewer than 90,000 distinct CDR3 sequences; 72% of them were counted only once. In total, the top ten clones hold less than 20% of the sample.

The data were taken from a study of tumor-infiltrating lymphocytes in primary liver carcinoma (TCRdb year 2017). About the full investigation: Of the five patients, three men and two women aged 30 to 69 years, four had hepatocellular carcinoma and one had combined HCC and intrahepatic cholangiocarcinoma. For each liver tumor, the study sampled five regions along with adjacent normal tissue and blood, and applied TCRbeta repertoire sequencing, expression microarrays and whole-exome sequencing. High reproducibility was observed for the technical replicate repertoires, with mean shared-clone rates approximately 0.9 and correlation coefficients above 0.95. A total of 35 or so specimens from 5 patients, comprising some 25 tumor regions, 5 adjacent noncancerous liver tissues and 5 peripheral blood samples, were covered by TCRbeta repertoire sequencing. The tumors of the five patients were staged as T1-T3 N0M0, with maximum diameters ranging from roughly 4 to 10 cm. To link TCRbeta repertoire diversity to the local molecular phenotype, the roughly 24 tumor region samples were profiled with Agilent mRNA microarrays. Samples yielded roughly 3.5 to 8 million productive TCRbeta reads; read depth did not differ significantly between tissue types. Broad study findings and their caveats: Because sequencing covered only the TCR beta chain and unpaired alpha chains were not captured, true repertoire diversity is likely underestimated. Only a few patients were included in the study, and the authors note that the findings should be validated in a larger study. Only about 8-24% of top clones were present in all five regions of a tumor, suggesting spatial heterogeneity of tumor-infiltrating T cells. A significantly larger repertoire fraction was made up by the top 250 clones in tumors than in blood (p = 0.039). Pairs of tumor regions showed greater repertoire overlap (mean 36%) than tumor-adjacent pairs (around 17%) or tumor-blood pairs (around 15%), which is consistent with antigen-driven expansion. Comparison of CD4+ and CD8+ T cell repertoires was precluded by the use of bulk unsorted samples.

Total RNA and DNA were co-extracted without cell sorting from around 20-30 mg of bulk tissue using the AllPrep DNA/RNA mini kit. Five patients with histopathologically diagnosed primary liver carcinoma underwent surgical resection in China between late 2015 and early 2016. At the time of sampling, the patients were treatment-naive and had chronic HBV infection. Each tumor was sampled at five spatially separated regions: the superior, inferior, left-lateral and right-lateral poles and the tumor centre. Histology showed that every tumor sample contained more than 80% viable tumor cells. Fresh tumor and adjacent tissue pieces were bisected, with one half stored in RNAlater at -80 degrees C and the other half sent for histology.

This TCR derives from a man aged 35 to 55 with primary liver carcinoma and hepatitis B virus infection. The receptor chain draws on TRBV19 and TRBJ1-4; no D gene can be assigned with confidence. The sample was liver tumor tissue from sampling region 1. The cell subset or site label corresponds to: tumor region T1, superior pole. The DNA is TGTAGCAGTAGTCTGACTCTTGAAAAACTGTTTTTT. Its protein product is CSSSLTLEKLFF.